The 6 T cell receptor beta chains presented below share a single source sample, sequenced in a study of blood T cell repertoires in COVID-19 (dated by TCRdb to the early 2020s). The method behind the library was the immunoSEQ multiplex PCR assay. Held by TCRdb, this immuneACCESS table contains in-frame sequences only and omits some clones. Under half of the omission traces to an unresolved V gene where checked; the cause of the rest is unknown. The sample records just under 250,000 clones, roughly 89% of which are singletons. The ten biggest clones cover about 4% of the sample. The sample was PBMCs or T cells enriched from blood (not recorded which). These receptors came from a young woman who had recovered from COVID-19.

CDR3 coding DNA: TGCGCCAGCAGCCAAGAAGAGTCTCGGGGCTACACCTTC. Residues: CASSQEESRGYTF. This rearrangement joins TRBV4-1 to TRBJ1-2; D not certain. Germline values: CDR1 MGHRA, CDR2 YSYEKL. This CDR3 has 13 residues. Trimming took 0 bases from V and 8 from J, leaving 10 bases between them.

The chain is built from TRBV20-1 and TRBJ2-5; TRBD1 agrees at 8 bases. V lost 3 bases to trimming and J lost 4 bases; unmatched junction nucleotides: 10. Germline V gene sequence: CDR1 DFQATT, CDR2 SNEGSKA (reference sequence). The CDR3 spans 15 residues. CDR3 bases: TGCAGTGCTAGTGTACCCCAGGGGGCAAGAGAGACCCAGTACTTC. Translation gives CSASVPQGARETQYF.

This clone was observed once. The rearrangement joins TRBV10-3 to TRBJ1-2; 9 bases are a match to TRBD1. Unmatched junction bases numbered 15, after V lost 11 bases and J lost 8 bases. Germline CDR1 reads ENHRY; CDR2 reads SYGVKD. CDR3 length: 14 residues. CDR3 loop: CAATGWDRAGGYTF. The CDR3, as DNA: TGTGCCGCGACGGGCTGGGACAGGGCGGGAGGCTACACCTTC.

The chain combines TRBV29-1 with TRBJ2-4; 15 bases fit TRBD2. J lost 0 bases, V lost 7 bases, and 7 bases had no gene match. This CDR3 spans 17 amino acids. The germline gives CDR1 SQVTM, CDR2 ANQGSEA. CDR3 sequence reads: CSAARTSGRGAKNIQYF. The CDR3, as DNA: TGCAGCGCCGCTAGGACTAGCGGGAGGGGAGCCAAAAACATTCAGTACTTC.

V gene TRBV7-3 combines with J gene TRBJ2-1, with 8 bases lining up with TRBD1. V shed 2 bases and J 1 base; nucleotides not matched to a gene: 7. CDR1 and CDR2 from the germline V gene are SGHTA and FQGTGA. The CDR3 has 17 amino acids. CDR3 protein: CASSLAGGRWSYNEQFF. CDR3 DNA sequence: TGTGCCAGCAGCTTAGCAGGGGGCAGGTGGTCCTACAATGAGCAGTTCTTC. The whole variable domain, remainder taken from reference TRBV7-3 and TRBJ2-1, is GAGVSQTPSNKVTEKGKYVELRCDPISGHTALYWYRQSLGQGPEFLIYFQGTGAADDSGLPNDRFFAVRPEGSVSTLKIQRTERGDSAVYLCASSLAGGRWSYNEQFFGPGTRLTVL.

The J gene is TRBJ1-1, the V gene TRBV28; D gene unclear. The CDR3 length is 16 residues. V lost 3 bases and J 0 bases, leaving 14 bases between the germline ends. The germline V gene has CDR1 MDHEN and CDR2 SYDVKM. CDR3 in amino acids: CASSFLAAGLNTEAFF. CDR3 nucleotides: TGTGCCAGCAGTTTTCTCGCCGCCGGGTTGAACACTGAAGCTTTCTTT.